These 3 T cell receptor beta chains were sequenced from one sample in a study of blood T cell repertoires in COVID-19. Produced via immunoSEQ multiplex PCR; TCRdb's table is partial and in-frame only. The sample has about 330,000 clones, roughly 90% seen once. The sample consisted of peripheral blood. These receptors were collected from a man younger than 35 who had recovered from COVID-19.

The CDR3 spells CASSLYSPGGYTF. CDR3 nucleotide sequence: TGTGCCAGCAGCTTATACTCACCAGGTGGCTACACCTTC. The chain carries TRBV7-9 and TRBJ1-2; D call uncertain. Trimming pared 2 bases from V and 7 bases from J, leaving 11 bases between. Looked up from germline, CDR1 is SEHNR and CDR2 is FQNEAQ (reference sequence). This CDR3 is 13 amino acids long. Variable domain in full (rest from reference TRBV7-9 and TRBJ1-2): DTGVSQNPRHKITKRGQNVTFRCDPISEHNRLYWYRQTLGQGPEFLTYFQNEAQLEKSRLLSDRFSAERPKGSFSTLEIQRTEQGDSAMYLCASSLYSPGGYTFGSGTRLTVV.

This chain uses TRBV7-2 with TRBJ1-5, with D possibly being TRBD1 (5 bases). V gave up 5 bases and J gave up 0 bases, with 17 bases separating them. CDR1 SGHTA and CDR2 FQGNSA come from the germline V gene. CDR3 length equals 17 residues. The CDR3 loop is CASSLRDFRFSNQPQHF. The DNA of the CDR3 is TGTGCCAGCAGCCTCCGGGACTTCAGGTTTAGCAATCAGCCCCAGCATTTT.

The V call is TRBV6-2 or TRBV6-3, the J call TRBJ2-7; TRBD2 matches at 12 bases. Germline-derived CDR1 and CDR2 are MNHEY and SVGEGT. There are 17 residues in the CDR3. Unmatched junction bases numbered 5, after V lost 2 bases and J lost 0 bases. CDR3 residues: CASSYPTSGGTSYEQYF. CDR3 bases: TGTGCCAGCAGTTACCCGACTAGCGGGGGAACCTCCTACGAGCAGTACTTC.